This T cell receptor beta chain was identified in a study of shared clonotypes between healthy human individuals. Overall study context: The donor group consisted of two women and a few men, aged 18 to 49.

Study observations and caveats: Sorted-subset samples were not fully sequenced, rarefaction indicated.

The material for each subset, its genomic DNA, was split evenly across several immunoSEQ plates. TCRdb's copy holds only in-frame clones and misses some; the assay was immunoSEQ multiplex PCR. The sample lists millions of clones, approximately 94% occurring once. Trimming took 7 bases from V and 6 from J; bases not matched to a gene: 9. The CDR3 is 15 residues long. CDR1 and CDR2 from the germline V gene are SNHLY and FYNNEI. CD45RO-negative, CCR7-selected cells formed the naive CD8 fraction, which excluded terminally differentiated effector memory CD45RA+ cells. As concerns this clone: Its cognate antigen is unknown.

The material sequenced was naive CD8+ T cells sorted from blood. The rearrangement joins TRBV2 to TRBJ2-2; TRBD2 matches 9 bases. This TCR came from a young man in good health. The CDR3 sequence is CASMGAGGPSGELFF. DNA for the CDR3: TGTGCCAGCATGGGTGCGGGGGGGCCCTCCGGGGAGCTGTTTTTT.